These 17 T cell receptor beta chains originate from one sample sequenced in a study of blood T cell repertoires in COVID-19. This table comes from immunoSEQ multiplex PCR, and its TCRdb copy is limited to in-frame clones, with some not included. The sample has about 140,000 clones, roughly 84% seen once. Input material: peripheral blood. These receptor sequences come from a young man with COVID-19, enrolled during active disease.

This clone occurred a few times. The V gene is TRBV6-5, the J gene TRBJ1-2; 10 bases map to TRBD1. Germline V gene data show CDR1 as MNHEY and CDR2 as SVGAGI. The length of the CDR3 is 14 residues. Germline trimming cut 6 bases from V and 7 bases from J; bases unmatched to any gene: 8. The CDR3 nucleotides read TGTGCCAGCAGAGACCGGACAGGGGGGTTTGGCTACACCTTC. Translation gives CASRDRTGGFGYTF.

This sequence joins TRBV5-5 and TRBJ2-1, with 12 bases identical to TRBD2. V lost 7 bases and J lost 2; bases outside the gene matches: 10. This CDR3 has 17 residues. Germline V CDR1 and CDR2: SGHKS, YYEKEE (reference sequence). The CDR3 region is CASSQTPSGRAYNEQFF. The CDR3, as DNA: TGTGCCAGCTCCCAGACCCCTAGCGGGAGGGCCTACAATGAGCAGTTCTTC.

This rearrangement joins TRBV7-6 to TRBJ2-2; tentatively, D is TRBD1 (5 bases). Germline assignment: CDR1 SGHVS and CDR2 FNYEAQ. Trimming took 5 bases from V and 1 from J, leaving 17 bases between them. CDR3 size: 17 residues. CDR3 loop: CASSQREGALNTGELFF. The CDR3 nucleotides are TGTGCCAGCAGCCAAAGGGAAGGGGCACTGAACACCGGGGAGCTGTTTTTT.

This clone was detected only once. One junction end disagrees with the germline gene, perhaps due to a read error. The rearrangement uses TRBV10-3 and TRBJ2-7; D is unresolved. The CDR3 covers 11 residues. Germline-derived CDR1 and CDR2 are ENHRY and SYGVKD. The CDR3 reads CAISDRDEQYF. In nucleotides, the CDR3 is TGTGCCATTAGTGATCGTGACGAGCAGTACTTC.

The chain uses TRBV5-8 and TRBJ2-7; no firm D call. In germline, CDR1 is SGHTS, CDR2 YDEGEE. V gave up 4 bases and J gave up 2 bases, with 13 bases separating them. The CDR3 length is 14 residues. The CDR3 reads CASSRGVNAYEQYF. As DNA, the CDR3 is TGTGCCAGCAGCCGCGGTGTCAATGCCTACGAGCAGTACTTC.

This clone occurred once. This chain links TRBV4-3 with TRBJ1-5, with TRBD1 identical over 8 bases. This CDR3 is 13 amino acids long. Germline CDR1 LGHNA, CDR2 YSLEER. The J segment lost 7 bases and the V segment lost 6 bases, leaving 5 bases of the junction unmatched. DNA for the CDR3: TGCGCCAGCAGTCCGGACAGGGTACAGCCCCAGCATTTT. It codes for CASSPDRVQPQHF.

The chain couples TRBV4-1 to TRBJ2-2; 11 nucleotides align to TRBD1. This CDR3 region has 17 residues. Trimming cost V 4 bases and J 8 bases; bases outside gene matches: 12. The germline gives CDR1 MGHRA, CDR2 YSYEKL. CDR3 sequence reads: CASSRNPGQGVLGELFF. The CDR3 region has the DNA TGCGCCAGCAGCCGTAACCCGGGACAGGGGGTACTAGGGGAGCTGTTTTTT.

The V gene is TRBV19, the J gene TRBJ2-4; 9 positions agree with TRBD2. The CDR3 covers 19 residues. J was trimmed by 0 bases and V by 5 bases; bases with no gene match: 14. The V gene's germline CDR1 is LNHDA and CDR2 SQIVND (reference sequence). CDR3 in DNA: TGTGCCAGTAGTCAAGCTAGCGGGAAAACCATGTTAGCCAAAAACATTCAGTACTTC. It is translated as CASSQASGKTMLAKNIQYF. The whole variable domain, remainder taken from reference TRBV19 and TRBJ2-4, is DGGITQSPKYLFRKEGQNVTLSCEQNLNHDAMYWYRQDPGQGLRLIYYSQIVNDFQKGDIAEGYSVSREKKESFPLTVTSAQKNPTAFYLCASSQASGKTMLAKNIQYFGAGTRLSVL.

This chain uses TRBV5-1 with TRBJ2-1; 10 positions agree with TRBD2. Trimming cost V 6 bases and J 5 bases; bases outside gene matches: 5. CDR3 length equals 14 residues. Germline CDR1 is SGHRS and CDR2 is YFSETQ. This chain's CDR3 is CASKRTSGNNEQFF. The CDR3, as DNA: TGCGCCAGCAAACGGACTAGCGGAAACAATGAGCAGTTCTTC.

The chain uses TRBV28 and TRBJ1-3; D gene uncertain. Trimming removed 4 bases from V and 0 bases from J, with 22 bases in between. This CDR3 is built from 19 residues. The germline V gene encodes CDR1 MDHEN and CDR2 SYDVKM. CDR3 in DNA: TGTGCCAGCAGTTCTCTCCGAGGGAGACGAATCTACTCTGGAAACACCATATATTTT. Translation: CASSSLRGRRIYSGNTIYF.

The rearrangement joins TRBV5-4 to TRBJ1-5; tentatively, D is TRBD1 (6 bases). There are 15 residues in the CDR3. In germline, CDR1 is SGHNT, CDR2 YYREEE (reference sequence). The V gene lost 0 bases and the J gene lost 1 base, with 8 bases spanning the gap. This CDR3 is CASSLDRASNQPQHF. The CDR3 DNA is TGTGCCAGCAGCTTGGACAGGGCAAGCAATCAGCCCCAGCATTTT.

V is TRBV10-3 and J is TRBJ2-6, with D perhaps TRBD1 (6 bases). Germline assignment: CDR1 ENHRY and CDR2 SYGVKD. The CDR3 is made up of 16 amino acids. V lost 5 bases, J lost 0 bases, and 11 bases lay in between. The CDR3 DNA is TGTGCCATCAGTACCTTACAGGGCTCTGGGGCCAACGTCCTGACTTTC. It is translated as CAISTLQGSGANVLTF.

The V and J genes are TRBV6-2 or TRBV6-3 and TRBJ1-1, with TRBD1 as a possible D gene (6 bases). Germline lookup yields CDR1 MNHEY and CDR2 SVGEGT. The CDR3 totals 16 residues. The germline V and J ends were trimmed by 0 bases and 3 bases, with 14 bases remaining between them. The CDR3 DNA reads TGTGCCAGCAGTTACTCCACGGGGGGGCTGGACACTGAAGCTTTCTTT. Translation: CASSYSTGGLDTEAFF.

In this sample, this clone turned up once. The V call is TRBV6-1, the J call TRBJ2-7; possible D gene TRBD1, 6 bases. Germline CDR1 and CDR2: MNHNS and SASEGT. Trimming removed 2 bases from V and 0 bases from J, with 14 bases in between. The CDR3 totals 16 residues. The CDR3 DNA is TGTGCCAGCAGTGAACTGATTGACAGGACCTCCTACGAGCAGTACTTC. It specifies CASSELIDRTSYEQYF.

The rearrangement joins TRBV30 to TRBJ2-6; D perhaps matches TRBD1 (6 bases). Germline V CDR1 and CDR2: GTSNPN, SVGIG (reference sequence). This CDR3 has 15 residues. V lost 4 bases to trimming and J lost 0 bases, with 10 bases between them. CDR3 bases: TGTGCCTGGAACTTAGGGGGCTCTGGGGCCAACGTCCTGACTTTC. The encoded protein is CAWNLGGSGANVLTF.

This clone is a singleton in its sample. The rearrangement uses TRBV28 and TRBJ2-1, with D perhaps TRBD2 (6 bases). The germline V and J ends were trimmed by 6 bases and 7 bases, with 19 bases remaining between them. The CDR3 has 15 residues. Germline V gives CDR1 MDHEN, CDR2 SYDVKM. The CDR3 DNA sequence: TGTGCCAGCAGCCTCCCGCCGGGACTTAAGAATGAGCAGTTCTTC. It encodes CASSLPPGLKNEQFF.

DNA for the CDR3: TGCGCCAGCAGCTTGCGTATTTTCCAGGGGGCAGGAACCGAGCAGTACTTC. Its translation is CASSLRIFQGAGTEQYF. The chain uses TRBV5-1 and TRBJ2-7; 8 bases match TRBD1. This CDR3 region has 17 residues. V lost 1 base, J lost 6 bases, and 15 bases stayed unmatched. Germline CDR1 reads SGHRS; CDR2 reads YFSETQ.